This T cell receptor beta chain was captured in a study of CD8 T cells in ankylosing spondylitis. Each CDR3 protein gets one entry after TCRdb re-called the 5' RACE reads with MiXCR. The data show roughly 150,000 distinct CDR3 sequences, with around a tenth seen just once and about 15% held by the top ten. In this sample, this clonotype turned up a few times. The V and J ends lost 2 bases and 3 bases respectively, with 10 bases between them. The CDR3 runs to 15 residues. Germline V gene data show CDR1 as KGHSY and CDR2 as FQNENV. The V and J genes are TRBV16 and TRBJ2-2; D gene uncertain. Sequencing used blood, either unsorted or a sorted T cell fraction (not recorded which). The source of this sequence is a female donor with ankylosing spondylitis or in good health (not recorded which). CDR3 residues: CASSQLGYDTGELFF. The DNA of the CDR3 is TGTGCCAGCAGCCAACTGGGATACGACACCGGGGAGCTGTTTTTT.